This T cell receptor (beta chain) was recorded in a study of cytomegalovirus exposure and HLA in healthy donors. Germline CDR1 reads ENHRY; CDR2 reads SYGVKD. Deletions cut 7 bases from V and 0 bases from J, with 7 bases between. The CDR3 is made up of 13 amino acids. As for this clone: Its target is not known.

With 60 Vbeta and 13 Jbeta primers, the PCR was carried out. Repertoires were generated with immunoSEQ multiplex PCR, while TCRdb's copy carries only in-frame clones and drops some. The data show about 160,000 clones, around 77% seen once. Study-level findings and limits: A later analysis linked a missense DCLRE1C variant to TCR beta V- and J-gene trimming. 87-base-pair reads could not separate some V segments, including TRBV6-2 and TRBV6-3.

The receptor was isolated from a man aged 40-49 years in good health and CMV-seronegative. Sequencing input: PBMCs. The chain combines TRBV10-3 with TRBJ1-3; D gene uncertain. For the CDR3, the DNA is TGTGCCATCACTCAGGACTCTGGAAACACCATATATTTT. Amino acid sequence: CAITQDSGNTIYF.